This TCR beta chain appears in the sequencing data of a study of T-cell reconstitution after alpha-beta-depleted transplantation in children. For TCRbeta, the library was prepared with unique molecular identifiers. Each CDR3 protein is one row after TCRdb ran MiXCR on the PCR reads. The sample includes 600,000 to 700,000 distinct CDR3 sequences, 16% of them seen just once. A few counts support this clonotype. The germline V and J ends were trimmed by 6 bases and 8 bases, with 14 bases remaining between them. Germline V CDR1 and CDR2: SEHNR, FQNEAQ (reference sequence). CDR3 length: 13 amino acids. The specimen was PBMCs from the stem cell graft donor, collected from the stem cell graft. The V call is TRBV7-9, the J call TRBJ1-3; possible D gene TRBD1, 6 bases. The receptor's source is a human donor who donated a stem cell graft to a child with acute myeloid leukemia. CDR3 coding DNA: TGTGCCAGCAGGCTGACTACAGGGTACACCATATATTTT. Amino acids: CASRLTTGYTIYF.